This T cell receptor beta chain was captured by sequencing in a study of T cells in women clearing cervical HPV infection. Overall study: Blood came at first lesion visit for cases, post-clearance for controls. Study observations and caveats: CIN3+ cases had significantly higher TCR richness than controls; evenness did not differ. TRBV6-7 relative abundance averaged 0.11% in cases and 0.16% in controls.

Points on this clone: The antigen is unknown. The DNA ends 3 residues before the CDR3 does, and the rest of the CDR3 is filled in from the germline J gene.

V lost 0 bases, J lost 7 bases, and 6 bases stayed unmatched. Germline CDR1 and CDR2: SGHTA and FQGTGA. The CDR3 sequence is 17 residues long. Data came from immunoSEQ multiplex PCR; TCRdb stores just in-frame clones and leaves some out. This sample's table reports about 15,000 clones. The material sequenced was blood buffy coat. This TCR was sampled from a woman between 18 and 69 years old with a cervical HPV16 infection that either progressed to CIN3+ or cleared (not recorded which). The V call is TRBV7-3, the J call TRBJ2-5; 15 positions match TRBD2. Partial CDR3 DNA: TGTGCCAGCAGCTTAACAGGACTAGCGGGGGGGGCGGGGACC. Translated: CASSLTGLAGGAGT. The CDR3 in full is CASSLTGLAGGAGTQYF.